This T cell receptor (beta chain) was found in a study of T cells in Graves' hyperthyroidism and ophthalmopathy. Of note for this clonotype: This may be a read error: a much more frequent sequence differs by one nucleotide. This is likely a read error, given that the CDR3 carries no conserved phenylalanine or tryptophan at its end.

Regions amplified from RNA transcripts were the TCR beta CDR3 regions. Initially, a first-round RT-PCR of the TCR CDR3 employed the HTBI primer set. MiXCR, run by TCRdb on the multiplex PCR reads, gives a single entry per CDR3 protein. The repertoire holds hundreds of thousands of distinct CDR3 sequences, with less than 15% as singletons. About 9.4 ml fresh peripheral blood yielded the PBMCs. The germline V gene encodes CDR1 DFQATT and CDR2 SNEGSKA (reference sequence). The CDR3 has 12 amino acids. V was shortened by 6 bases and J by 2 bases, with 11 bases between the two germline ends. The sample taken for sequencing was blood. The V and J genes are TRBV20-1 and TRBJ2-7; D call uncertain. The sequence came from a woman aged 18-29 years with Graves' hyperthyroidism. DNA for the CDR3: TGCAGTGCCAAAACGGATACCTACGAGCAGTACCTC. Protein product: CSAKTDTYEQYL.